Below, 10 T cell receptor beta chains from the same sample are listed, as sequenced in a study of T cells in Graves' hyperthyroidism and ophthalmopathy. Template material for amplifying TCR beta CDR3 regions consisted of RNA transcripts. The HTBI primer set drove a first-round RT-PCR of the TCR CDR3. TCRdb itself ran the multiplex PCR reads through MiXCR, one entry per CDR3 protein. Seen here are fewer than 500,000 distinct CDR3 sequences, 14% observed once, and the top ten hold roughly a fifth. Sequencing input: blood. The receptors were sampled from a woman aged 25 to 39 with Graves' ophthalmopathy.

This clonotype occurred many times. The chain has TRBV7-9 and TRBJ2-3; 7 bases are shared with TRBD1. The CDR3 has 16 amino acids. Losses at the gene ends were 0 bases for V and 4 bases for J; bases not matched to a gene: 7. CDR1 is SEHNR and CDR2 is FQNEAQ in the germline V gene (reference sequence). The CDR3 is CASSLADRDSADTQYF. The CDR3 bases are TGTGCCAGCAGCTTAGCTGACAGGGATTCAGCAGATACGCAGTATTTT. Drawing the rest from reference TRBV7-9 and TRBJ2-3, the complete variable domain is DTGVSQNPRHKITKRGQNVTFRCDPISEHNRLYWYRQTLGQGPEFLTYFQNEAQLEKSRLLSDRFSAERPKGSFSTLEIQRTEQGDSAMYLCASSLADRDSADTQYFGPGTRLTVL.

In regard to this clonotype: A much more abundant neighbour one base away suggests this may be a read error. V usage is TRBV12-5 and J usage is TRBJ2-2; the D call may be TRBD1 or TRBD2 (6 bases each). Per germline, CDR1 LGHNT and CDR2 FRNRAP. There are 13 residues in the CDR3. The CDR3 DNA sequence: TGTGCTAGTGGTTTTTCGGGGGCCGGGGGGCTGTTTTTT. Protein product: CASGFSGAGGLFF.

This clonotype was counted ten times or more. The chain links TRBV30 to TRBJ1-2; a possible D gene is TRBD1 (6 bases). Trimming shortened V by 4 bases and J by 9 bases, and 12 bases separated the two germline ends. This CDR3 has 11 amino acids. From germline, CDR1 is GTSNPN and CDR2 SVGIG (reference sequence). The CDR3 sequence: CAWMQGKSYTF. The CDR3 DNA reads TGTGCCTGGATGCAGGGGAAGAGCTACACCTTC.

This clonotype was counted at least ten times. The rearrangement joins TRBV2 to TRBJ1-6; D unclear. From germline, CDR1 is SNHLY and CDR2 FYNNEI. The CDR3 is made up of 16 amino acids. Trimming left V 7 bases short and J 7 bases short, with 20 bases between. The CDR3 nucleotides are TGTGCCAGCACCGTACTCACGGGGTTTTCGAATTCACCCCTCCACTTT. Translated, it gives CASTVLTGFSNSPLHF.

This clonotype was counted at least ten times. V and J are TRBV25-1 and TRBJ2-1; D not certain. The V end lost 2 bases, the J end lost 4 bases, and 12 bases lay between the germline ends. The CDR3 spans 15 residues. Germline V gene data show CDR1 as MGHDK and CDR2 as SYGVNS. CDR3 bases: TGTGCCAGCAGTGAAGCTTCGTCCTCTTACAATGAGCAGTTCTTC. Translation: CASSEASSSYNEQFF.

This clonotype has just a few counts. The gene calls are TRBV6-1 and TRBJ1-2; a weak D match, TRBD1 (5 bases). V lost 6 bases to trimming and J lost 3 bases, with 14 bases between them. The CDR3 contains 14 residues. Germline V gene sequence: CDR1 MNHNS, CDR2 SASEGT. The DNA of the CDR3 is TGTGCCAGCAGGGGGGGACTAACCCACTATGGCTACACCTTC. It translates to CASRGGLTHYGYTF.

This clonotype was detected ten times or more. The chain is built from TRBV3-1 and TRBJ1-2, with D possibly matching TRBD1 (5 bases). Trimming left V 6 bases short and J 5 bases short, with 13 bases between. Germline assignment: CDR1 LGHDT and CDR2 YNNKEL (reference sequence). The CDR3 spans 13 residues. CDR3 residues: CASRRGTSYGYTF. CDR3 DNA: TGTGCCAGCAGGCGCGGGACTTCGTATGGCTACACCTTC.

At least ten counts were recorded for this clonotype. This chain connects TRBV6-6 to TRBJ1-3; D call uncertain. The CDR3 loop spans 15 amino acids. The V end was cut by 0 bases, the J end by 0 bases, with 6 bases between. Germline-derived CDR1 and CDR2 are MNHNY and SVGAGI (reference sequence). The CDR3 sequence is CASSYSTNSGNTIYF. The DNA of the CDR3 is TGTGCCAGCAGTTACTCTACCAACTCTGGAAACACCATATATTTT.

This clonotype has at least ten counts. The gene calls are TRBV27 and TRBJ2-2; possible D gene TRBD2, 6 bases. The CDR3 sequence is 15 residues long. The germline CDR1 and CDR2 sequences are MNHEY and SMNVEV (reference sequence). Trimming stripped 8 bases from V and 4 bases from J, with 17 bases between. The chain's CDR3 is CASASVRALTGELFF. In nucleotides, the CDR3 is TGTGCCAGCGCTAGCGTAAGGGCACTCACCGGGGAGCTGTTTTTT.

This rearrangement joins TRBV5-8 to TRBJ1-4; 7 nucleotides agree with TRBD1. The length of the CDR3 is 16 residues. Germline V CDR1 and CDR2: SGHTS, YDEGEE. The ends lost 3 bases at V and 8 bases at J; junction bases unmatched: 13. Here the CDR3 reads CASSSGQWGSGEKLFF. CDR3 bases: TGTGCCAGCAGCTCGGGACAGTGGGGGAGCGGGGAAAAACTGTTTTTT. The full variable domain, with the rest looked up from reference TRBV5-8 and TRBJ1-4, is EAGVTQSPTHLIKTRGQQATLRCSPISGHTSVYWYQQALGLGLQFLLWYDEGEERNRGNFPPRFSGRQFPNYSSELNVNALELEDSALYLCASSSGQWGSGEKLFFGSGTQLSVL.